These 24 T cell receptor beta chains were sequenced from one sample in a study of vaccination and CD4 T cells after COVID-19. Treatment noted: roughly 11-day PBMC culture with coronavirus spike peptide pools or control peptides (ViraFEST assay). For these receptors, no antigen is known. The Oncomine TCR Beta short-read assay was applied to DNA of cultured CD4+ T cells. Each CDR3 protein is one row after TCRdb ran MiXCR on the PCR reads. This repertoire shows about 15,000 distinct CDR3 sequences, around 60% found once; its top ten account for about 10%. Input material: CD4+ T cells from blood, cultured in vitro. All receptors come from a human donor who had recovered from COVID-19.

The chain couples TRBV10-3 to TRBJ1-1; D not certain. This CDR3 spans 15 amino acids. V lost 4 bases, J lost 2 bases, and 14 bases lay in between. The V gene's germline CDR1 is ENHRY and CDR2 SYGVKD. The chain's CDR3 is CAISGPPSENTEAFF. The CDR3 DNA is TGTGCCATCAGTGGACCCCCGTCGGAAAACACTGAAGCTTTCTTT.

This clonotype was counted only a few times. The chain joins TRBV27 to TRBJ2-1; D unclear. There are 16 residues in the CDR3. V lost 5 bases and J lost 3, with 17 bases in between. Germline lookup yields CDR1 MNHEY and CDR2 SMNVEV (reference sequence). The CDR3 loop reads CASSPGPSWDYNEQFF. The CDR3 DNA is TGTGCCAGCAGTCCTGGACCCTCCTGGGACTACAATGAGCAGTTCTTC.

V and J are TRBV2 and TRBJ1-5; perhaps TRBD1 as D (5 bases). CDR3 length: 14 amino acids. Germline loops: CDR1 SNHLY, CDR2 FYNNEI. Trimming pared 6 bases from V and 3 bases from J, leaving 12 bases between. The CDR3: CASRGDSTNQPQHF. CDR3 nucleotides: TGTGCCAGCAGAGGAGACAGCACCAATCAGCCCCAGCATTTT.

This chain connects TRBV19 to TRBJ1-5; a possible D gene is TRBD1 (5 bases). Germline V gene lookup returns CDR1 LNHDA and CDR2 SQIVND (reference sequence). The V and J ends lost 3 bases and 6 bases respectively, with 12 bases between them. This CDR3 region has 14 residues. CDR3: CASSMQGGSQPQHF. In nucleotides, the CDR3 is TGTGCCAGTAGTATGCAGGGTGGCAGTCAGCCCCAGCATTTT.

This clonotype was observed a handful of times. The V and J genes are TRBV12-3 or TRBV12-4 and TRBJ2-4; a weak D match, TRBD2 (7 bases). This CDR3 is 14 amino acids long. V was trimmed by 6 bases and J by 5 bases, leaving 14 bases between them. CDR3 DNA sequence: TGTGCCAGCAGCCGAGGGGGGGCAGAAAACATTCAGTACTTC. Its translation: CASSRGGAENIQYF.

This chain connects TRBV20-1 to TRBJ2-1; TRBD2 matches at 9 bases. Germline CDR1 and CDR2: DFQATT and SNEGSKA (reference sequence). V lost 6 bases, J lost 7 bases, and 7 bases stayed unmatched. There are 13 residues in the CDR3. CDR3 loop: CSAPGLAKNEQFF. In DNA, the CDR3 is TGCAGTGCCCCTGGACTAGCGAAGAATGAGCAGTTCTTC.

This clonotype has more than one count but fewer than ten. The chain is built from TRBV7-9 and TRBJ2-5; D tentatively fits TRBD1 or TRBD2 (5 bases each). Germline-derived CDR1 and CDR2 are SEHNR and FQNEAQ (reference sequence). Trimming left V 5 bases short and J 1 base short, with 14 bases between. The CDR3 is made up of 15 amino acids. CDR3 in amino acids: CASSIGTYGQETQYF. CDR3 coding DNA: TGTGCCAGCAGCATCGGGACGTATGGCCAAGAGACCCAGTACTTC.

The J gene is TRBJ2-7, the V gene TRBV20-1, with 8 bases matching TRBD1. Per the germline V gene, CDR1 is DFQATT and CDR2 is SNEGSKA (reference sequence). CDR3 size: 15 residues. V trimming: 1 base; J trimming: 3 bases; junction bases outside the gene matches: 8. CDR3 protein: CSARAPGDRNYEQYF. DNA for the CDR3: TGCAGTGCTAGAGCCCCGGGGGACAGGAACTACGAGCAGTACTTC.

This chain's CDR3 is CSACKKRDYEQYF. CDR3 nucleotides: TGCAGTGCCTGCAAAAAGCGGGACTACGAGCAGTACTTC. V usage is TRBV20-1 and J usage is TRBJ2-7, with TRBD2 matching over 7 bases. Germline trimming cut 6 bases from V and 3 bases from J; bases unmatched to any gene: 8. This CDR3 comprises 13 residues. Looked up from germline, CDR1 is DFQATT and CDR2 is SNEGSKA (reference sequence).

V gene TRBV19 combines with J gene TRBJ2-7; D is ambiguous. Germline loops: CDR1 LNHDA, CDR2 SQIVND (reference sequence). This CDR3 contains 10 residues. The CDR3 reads CAPCSYEQYF. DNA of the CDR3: TGTGCACCCTGCTCCTACGAGCAGTACTTC.

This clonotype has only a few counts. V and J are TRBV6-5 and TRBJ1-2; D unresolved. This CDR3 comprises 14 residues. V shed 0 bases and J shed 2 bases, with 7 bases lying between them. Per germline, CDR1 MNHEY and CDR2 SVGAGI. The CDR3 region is CASSYSRGNYGYTF. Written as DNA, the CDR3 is TGTGCCAGCAGTTACTCGAGAGGAAACTATGGCTACACCTTC.

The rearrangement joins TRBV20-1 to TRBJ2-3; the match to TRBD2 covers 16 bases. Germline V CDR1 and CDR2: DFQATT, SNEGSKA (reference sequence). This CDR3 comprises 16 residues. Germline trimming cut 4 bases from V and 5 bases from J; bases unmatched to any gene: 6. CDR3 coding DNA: TGCAGTGCTATGGGACTAGCGGGAGGGAAGGGAGATACGCAGTATTTT. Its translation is CSAMGLAGGKGDTQYF.

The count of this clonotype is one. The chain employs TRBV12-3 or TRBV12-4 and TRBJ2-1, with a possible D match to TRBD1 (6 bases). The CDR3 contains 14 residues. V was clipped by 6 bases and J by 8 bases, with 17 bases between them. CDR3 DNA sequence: TGTGCCAGCAGCGGACAGATACCTTCGGATGAGCAGTTCTTC. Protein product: CASSGQIPSDEQFF.

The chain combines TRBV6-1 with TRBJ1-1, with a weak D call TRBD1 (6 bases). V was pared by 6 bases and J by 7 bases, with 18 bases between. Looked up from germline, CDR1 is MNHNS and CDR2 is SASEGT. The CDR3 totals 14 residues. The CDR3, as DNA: TGTGCCAGCAGGCGGAGTGGGGGGGGCGTTGAAGCTTTCTTT. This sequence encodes CASRRSGGGVEAFF.

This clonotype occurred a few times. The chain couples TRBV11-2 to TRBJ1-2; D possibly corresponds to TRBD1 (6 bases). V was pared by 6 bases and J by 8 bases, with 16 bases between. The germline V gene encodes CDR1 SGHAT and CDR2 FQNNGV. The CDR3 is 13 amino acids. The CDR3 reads CASRLGWGRGYTF. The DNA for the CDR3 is TGTGCCAGCAGGCTAGGCTGGGGGCGAGGCTACACCTTC.

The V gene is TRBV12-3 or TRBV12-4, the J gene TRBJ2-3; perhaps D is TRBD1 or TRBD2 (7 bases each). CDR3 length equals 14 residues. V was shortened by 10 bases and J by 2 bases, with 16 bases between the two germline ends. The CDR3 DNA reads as TGTGCCACCAGGAGCGGGACAGCCACAGATACGCAGTATTTT. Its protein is CATRSGTATDTQYF.

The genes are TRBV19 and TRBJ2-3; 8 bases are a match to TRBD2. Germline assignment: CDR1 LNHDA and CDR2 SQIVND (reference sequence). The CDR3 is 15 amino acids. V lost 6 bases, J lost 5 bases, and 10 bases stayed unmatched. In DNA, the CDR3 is TGTGCCAGTAGCTTAAGCGGGAGAGGGTTAGATACGCAGTATTTT. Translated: CASSLSGRGLDTQYF.

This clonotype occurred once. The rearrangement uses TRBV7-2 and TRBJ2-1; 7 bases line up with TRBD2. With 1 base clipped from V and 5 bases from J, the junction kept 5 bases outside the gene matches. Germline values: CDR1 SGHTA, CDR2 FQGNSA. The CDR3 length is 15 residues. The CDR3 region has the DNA TGTGCCAGCAGCTTAGTGTTGGCGGGAGACAATGAGCAGTTCTTC. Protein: CASSLVLAGDNEQFF. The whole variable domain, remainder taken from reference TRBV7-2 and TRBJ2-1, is GAGVSQSPSNKVTEKGKDVELRCDPISGHTALYWYRQSLGQGLEFLIYFQGNSAPDKSGLPSDRFSAERTGGSVSTLTIQRTQQEDSAVYLCASSLVLAGDNEQFFGPGTRLTVL.

The CDR3 sequence: CASSLGGSSGNTIYF. DNA for the CDR3: TGTGCCAGCAGCTTGGGCGGATCCTCTGGAAACACCATATATTTT. This sequence joins TRBV5-4 and TRBJ1-3; D gene ambiguous. The CDR3 is 15 amino acids. Per the germline V gene, CDR1 is SGHNT and CDR2 is YYREEE (reference sequence). V lost 0 bases, J lost 0 bases, and 7 bases lay in between. Full variable domain (rest looked up from reference TRBV5-4 and TRBJ1-3): ETGVTQSPTHLIKTRGQQVTLRCSSQSGHNTVSWYQQALGQGPQFIFQYYREEENGRGNFPPRFSGLQFPNYSSELNVNALELDDSALYLCASSLGGSSGNTIYFGEGSWLTVV.

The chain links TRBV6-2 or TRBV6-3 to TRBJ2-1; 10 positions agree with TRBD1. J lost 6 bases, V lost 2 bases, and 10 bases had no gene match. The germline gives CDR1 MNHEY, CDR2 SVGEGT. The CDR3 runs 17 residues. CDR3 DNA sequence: TGTGCCAGCAGTTACCGCATCCGGGACAGGGGCCGCAATGAGCAGTTCTTC. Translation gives CASSYRIRDRGRNEQFF.

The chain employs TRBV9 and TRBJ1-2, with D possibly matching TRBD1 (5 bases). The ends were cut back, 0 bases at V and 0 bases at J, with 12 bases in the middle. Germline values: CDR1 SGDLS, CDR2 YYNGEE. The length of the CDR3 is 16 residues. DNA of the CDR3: TGTGCCAGCAGCGTAGCCCCAGGGCCAGCTAACTATGGCTACACCTTC. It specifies CASSVAPGPANYGYTF.

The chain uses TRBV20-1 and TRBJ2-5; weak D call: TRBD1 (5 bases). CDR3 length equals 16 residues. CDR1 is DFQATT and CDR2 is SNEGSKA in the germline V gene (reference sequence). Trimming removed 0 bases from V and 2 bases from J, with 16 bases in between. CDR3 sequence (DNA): TGCAGTGCTAGAGATTTTACGGGTGGGGCGCAAGAGACCCAGTACTTC. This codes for CSARDFTGGAQETQYF.

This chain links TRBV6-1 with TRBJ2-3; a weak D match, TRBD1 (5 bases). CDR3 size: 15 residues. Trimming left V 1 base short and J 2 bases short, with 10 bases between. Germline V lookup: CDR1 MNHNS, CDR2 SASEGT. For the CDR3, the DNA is TGTGCCAGCAGTGAAGTGGGCAGGGACACAGATACGCAGTATTTT. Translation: CASSEVGRDTDTQYF.

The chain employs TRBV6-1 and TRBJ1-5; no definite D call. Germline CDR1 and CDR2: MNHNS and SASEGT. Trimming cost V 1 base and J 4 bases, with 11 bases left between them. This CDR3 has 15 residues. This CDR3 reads CASSEGAWGNQPQHF. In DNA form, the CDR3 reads TGTGCCAGCAGTGAAGGGGCCTGGGGAAATCAGCCCCAGCATTTT.